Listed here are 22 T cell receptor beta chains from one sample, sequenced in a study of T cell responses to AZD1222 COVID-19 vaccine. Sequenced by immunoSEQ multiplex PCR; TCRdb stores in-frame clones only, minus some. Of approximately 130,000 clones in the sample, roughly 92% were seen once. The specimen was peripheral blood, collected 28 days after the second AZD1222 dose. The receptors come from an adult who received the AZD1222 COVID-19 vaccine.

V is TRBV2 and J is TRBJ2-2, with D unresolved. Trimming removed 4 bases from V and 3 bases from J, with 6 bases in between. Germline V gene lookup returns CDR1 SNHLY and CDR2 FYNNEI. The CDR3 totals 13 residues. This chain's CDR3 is CASSVEDTGELFF. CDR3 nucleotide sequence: TGTGCCAGCAGTGTAGAGGACACCGGGGAGCTGTTTTTT.

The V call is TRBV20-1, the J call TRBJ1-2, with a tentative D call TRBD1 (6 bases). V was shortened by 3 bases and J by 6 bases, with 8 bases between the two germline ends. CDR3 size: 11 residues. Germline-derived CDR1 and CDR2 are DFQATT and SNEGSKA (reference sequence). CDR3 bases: TGCAGTGCTAGGGACAGAGATGGCTACACCTTC. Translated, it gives CSARDRDGYTF.

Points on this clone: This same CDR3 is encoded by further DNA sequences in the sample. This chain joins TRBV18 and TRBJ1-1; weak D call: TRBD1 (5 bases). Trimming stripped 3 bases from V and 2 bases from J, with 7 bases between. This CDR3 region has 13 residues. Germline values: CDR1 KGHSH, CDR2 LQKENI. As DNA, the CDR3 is TGTGCCAGCTCACCGGGGCAAAACACTGAAGCTTTCTTT. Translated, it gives CASSPGQNTEAFF.

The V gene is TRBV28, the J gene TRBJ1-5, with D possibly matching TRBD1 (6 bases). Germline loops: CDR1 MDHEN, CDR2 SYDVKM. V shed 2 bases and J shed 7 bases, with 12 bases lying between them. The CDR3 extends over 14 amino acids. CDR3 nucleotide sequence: TGTGCCAGCAGTTTAGGGGGGCCTGTCCAGCCCCAGCATTTT. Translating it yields CASSLGGPVQPQHF.

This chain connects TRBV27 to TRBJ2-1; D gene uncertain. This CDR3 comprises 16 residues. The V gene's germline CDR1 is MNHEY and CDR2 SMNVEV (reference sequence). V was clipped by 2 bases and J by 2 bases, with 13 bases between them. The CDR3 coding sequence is TGTGCCAGCAGTTTAGGGGATTACGGGCCCTACAATGAGCAGTTCTTC. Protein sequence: CASSLGDYGPYNEQFF.

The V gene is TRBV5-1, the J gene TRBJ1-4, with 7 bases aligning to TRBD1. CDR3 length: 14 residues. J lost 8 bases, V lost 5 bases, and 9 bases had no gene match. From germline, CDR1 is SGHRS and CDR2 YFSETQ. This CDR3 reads CASSYDRVGEKLFF. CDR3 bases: TGCGCCAGCAGTTACGACAGGGTTGGGGAAAAACTGTTTTTT.

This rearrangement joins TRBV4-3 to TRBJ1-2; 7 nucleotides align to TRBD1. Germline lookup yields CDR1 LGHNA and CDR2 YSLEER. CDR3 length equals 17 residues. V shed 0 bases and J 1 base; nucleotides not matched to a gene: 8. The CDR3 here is CASSQDGDRENNYGYTF. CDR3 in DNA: TGCGCCAGCAGCCAAGATGGAGACAGGGAGAATAACTATGGCTACACCTTC.

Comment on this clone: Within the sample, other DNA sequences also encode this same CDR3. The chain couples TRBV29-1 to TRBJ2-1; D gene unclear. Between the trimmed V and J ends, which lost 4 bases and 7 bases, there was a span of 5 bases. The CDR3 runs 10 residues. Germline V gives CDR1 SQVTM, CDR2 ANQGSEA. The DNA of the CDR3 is TGCAGCGTTGCCGGGAATGAGCAGTTCTTC. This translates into CSVAGNEQFF.

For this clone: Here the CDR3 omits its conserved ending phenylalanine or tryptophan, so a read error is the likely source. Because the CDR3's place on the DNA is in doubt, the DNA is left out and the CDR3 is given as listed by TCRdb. Here the CDR3 reads CAWSNSWQTLI. V and J are TRBV30 and TRBJ2-7. Counting both end residues, the CDR3 totals 11 amino acids. Per germline, CDR1 GTSNPN and CDR2 SVGIG (reference sequence).

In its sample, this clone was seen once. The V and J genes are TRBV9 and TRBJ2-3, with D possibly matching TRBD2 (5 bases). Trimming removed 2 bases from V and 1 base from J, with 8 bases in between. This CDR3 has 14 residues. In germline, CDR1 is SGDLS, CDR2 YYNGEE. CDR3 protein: CASSVRGGTDTQYF. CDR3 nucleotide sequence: TGTGCCAGCAGCGTTCGGGGAGGCACAGATACGCAGTATTTT.

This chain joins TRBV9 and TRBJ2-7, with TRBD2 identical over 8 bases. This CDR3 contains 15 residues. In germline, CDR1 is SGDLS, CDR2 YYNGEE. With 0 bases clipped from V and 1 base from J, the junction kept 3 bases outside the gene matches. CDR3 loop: CASSVGTSSSYEQYF. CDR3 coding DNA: TGTGCCAGCAGCGTAGGGACTAGCTCTTCCTACGAGCAGTACTTC.

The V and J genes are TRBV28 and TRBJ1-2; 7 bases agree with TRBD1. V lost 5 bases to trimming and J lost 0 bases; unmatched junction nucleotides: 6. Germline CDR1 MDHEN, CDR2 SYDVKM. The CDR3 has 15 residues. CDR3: CASSTRGVANYGYTF. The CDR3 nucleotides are TGTGCCAGCAGTACCAGGGGGGTCGCTAACTATGGCTACACCTTC.

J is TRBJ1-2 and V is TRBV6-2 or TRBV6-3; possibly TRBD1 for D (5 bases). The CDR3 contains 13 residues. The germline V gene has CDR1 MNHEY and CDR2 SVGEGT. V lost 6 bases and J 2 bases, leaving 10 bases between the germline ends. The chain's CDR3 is CASSPTENYGYTF. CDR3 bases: TGTGCCAGCAGCCCGACAGAAAACTATGGCTACACCTTC.

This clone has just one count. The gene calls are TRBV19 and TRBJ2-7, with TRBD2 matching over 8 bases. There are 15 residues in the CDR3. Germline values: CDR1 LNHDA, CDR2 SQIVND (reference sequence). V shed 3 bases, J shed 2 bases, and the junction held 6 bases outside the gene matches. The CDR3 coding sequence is TGTGCCAGTAGTATCGCGAGCGGGAGTGCCTACGAGCAGTACTTC. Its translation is CASSIASGSAYEQYF. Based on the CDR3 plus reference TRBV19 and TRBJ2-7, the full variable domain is DGGITQSPKYLFRKEGQNVTLSCEQNLNHDAMYWYRQDPGQGLRLIYYSQIVNDFQKGDIAEGYSVSREKKESFPLTVTSAQKNPTAFYLCASSIASGSAYEQYFGPGTRLTVT.

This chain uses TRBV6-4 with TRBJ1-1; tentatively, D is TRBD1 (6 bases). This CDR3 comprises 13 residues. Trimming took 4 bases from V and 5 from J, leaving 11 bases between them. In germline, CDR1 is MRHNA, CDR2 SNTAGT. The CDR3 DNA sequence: TGTGCCAGCAGTGCTAAGGGGGGAACTGAAGCTTTCTTT. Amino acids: CASSAKGGTEAFF.

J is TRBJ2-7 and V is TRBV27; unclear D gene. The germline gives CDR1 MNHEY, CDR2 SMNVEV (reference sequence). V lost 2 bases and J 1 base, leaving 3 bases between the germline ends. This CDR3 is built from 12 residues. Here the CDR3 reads CASSLRSYEQYF. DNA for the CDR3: TGTGCCAGCAGTTTACGATCCTACGAGCAGTACTTC.

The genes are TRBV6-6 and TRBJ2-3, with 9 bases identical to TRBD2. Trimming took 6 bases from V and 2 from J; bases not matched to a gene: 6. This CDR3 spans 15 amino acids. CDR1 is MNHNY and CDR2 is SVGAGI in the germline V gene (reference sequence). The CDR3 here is CASRTSGKDTDTQYF. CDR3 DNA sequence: TGTGCCAGCAGGACTAGCGGAAAAGACACAGATACGCAGTATTTT.

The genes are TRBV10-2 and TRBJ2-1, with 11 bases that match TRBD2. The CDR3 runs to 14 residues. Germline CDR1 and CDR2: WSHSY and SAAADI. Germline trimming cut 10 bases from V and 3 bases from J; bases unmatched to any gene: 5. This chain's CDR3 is CATGGLAGYNEQFF. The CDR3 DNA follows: TGCGCCACCGGAGGACTAGCGGGCTACAATGAGCAGTTCTTC.

CDR3: CASSERGQGLLSGNTIYF. Written as DNA, the CDR3 is TGTGCCAGCAGTGAACGGGGACAGGGGCTTCTCTCTGGAAACACCATATATTTT. This rearrangement joins TRBV6-1 to TRBJ1-3; 10 nucleotides align to TRBD1. The CDR3 loop spans 18 amino acids. V gave up 2 bases and J gave up 0 bases; unmatched junction bases: 7. CDR1 is MNHNS, CDR2 SASEGT, per germline.

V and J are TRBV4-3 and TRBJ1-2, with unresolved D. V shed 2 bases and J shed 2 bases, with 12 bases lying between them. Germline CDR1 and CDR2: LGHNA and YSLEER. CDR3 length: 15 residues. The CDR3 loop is CASSQSRLGNYGYTF. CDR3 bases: TGCGCCAGCAGCCAAAGTCGGCTAGGCAACTATGGCTACACCTTC.

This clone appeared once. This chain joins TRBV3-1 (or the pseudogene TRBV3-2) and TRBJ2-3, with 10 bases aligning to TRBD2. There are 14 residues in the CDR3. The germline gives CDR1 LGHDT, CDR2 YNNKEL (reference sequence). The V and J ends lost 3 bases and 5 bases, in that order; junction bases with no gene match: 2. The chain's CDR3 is CASSQSGGGDTQYF. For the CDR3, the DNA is TGTGCCAGCAGCCAGAGCGGGGGGGGAGATACGCAGTATTTT.

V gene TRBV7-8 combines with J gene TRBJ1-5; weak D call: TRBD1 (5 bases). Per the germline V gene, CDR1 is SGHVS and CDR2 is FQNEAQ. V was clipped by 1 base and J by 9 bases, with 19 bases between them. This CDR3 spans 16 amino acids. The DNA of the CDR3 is TGTGCCAGCAGCTTAGTCGGTGGGGCCAGCCCGGGGCCCCAGCATTTT. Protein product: CASSLVGGASPGPQHF.